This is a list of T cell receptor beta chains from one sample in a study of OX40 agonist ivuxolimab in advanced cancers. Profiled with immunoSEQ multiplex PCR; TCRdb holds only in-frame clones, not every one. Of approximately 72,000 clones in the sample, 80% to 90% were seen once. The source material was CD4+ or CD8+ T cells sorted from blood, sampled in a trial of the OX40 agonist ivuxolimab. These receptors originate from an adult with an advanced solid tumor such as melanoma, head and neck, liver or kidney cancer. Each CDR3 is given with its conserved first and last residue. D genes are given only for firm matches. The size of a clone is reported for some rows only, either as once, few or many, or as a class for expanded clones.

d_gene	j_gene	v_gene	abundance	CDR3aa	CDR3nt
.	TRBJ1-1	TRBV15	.	CATSRESVGSAEAFF	TGTGCCACCAGCAGAGAAAGTGTTGGTTCCGCTGAAGCTTTCTTT
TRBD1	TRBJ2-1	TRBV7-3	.	CASSSTGGYLANEQFF	TGTGCCAGCAGCTCGACAGGGGGCTATTTGGCCAATGAGCAGTTCTTC
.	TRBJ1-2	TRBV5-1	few	CASSFGAVKDGYTF	TGCGCCAGCAGCTTTGGGGCAGTGAAAGATGGCTACACCTTC
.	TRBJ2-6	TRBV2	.	CASSEGGANVLTF	TGTGCCAGCAGTGAAGGTGGGGCCAACGTCCTGACTTTC
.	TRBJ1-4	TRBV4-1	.	CASSSQITGIGKLFF	TGCGCCAGCAGCTCCCAAATTACGGGGATTGGAAAACTGTTTTTT
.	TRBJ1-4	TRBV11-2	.	CASSPTPRDEKLFF	TGTGCCAGCAGCCCCACCCCCAGAGATGAAAAACTGTTTTTT
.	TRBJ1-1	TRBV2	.	CASTRSREAEAFF	TGTGCCAGCACGAGGAGTCGGGAGGCTGAAGCTTTCTTT
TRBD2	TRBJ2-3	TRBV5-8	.	CASSRPGLAGGSTDTQYF	TGTGCCAGCAGCCGCCCGGGACTAGCGGGAGGGAGCACAGATACGCAGTATTTT
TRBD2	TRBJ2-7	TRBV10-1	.	CASRIDGTSGRSSYEQYF	TGCGCCAGCAGGATCGACGGGACTAGCGGGAGGTCCTCCTACGAGCAGTACTTC
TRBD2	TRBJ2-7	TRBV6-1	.	CAIRTSGIYEQYF	TGTGCCATCCGGACTAGCGGGATCTACGAGCAGTACTTC
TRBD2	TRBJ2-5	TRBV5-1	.	CASSPRTSTEGETQYF	TGCGCCAGCAGCCCCCGGACTAGCACAGAAGGAGAGACCCAGTACTTC
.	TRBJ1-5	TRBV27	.	CASSYTFSSNQPQHF	TGTGCCAGCAGTTATACCTTCTCTTCCAATCAGCCCCAGCATTTT
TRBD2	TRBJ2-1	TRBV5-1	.	CASSMTSGREDEQFF	TGCGCCAGCAGCATGACTAGCGGGAGGGAGGATGAGCAGTTCTTC
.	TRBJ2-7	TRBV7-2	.	CASSLPSYEQYF	TGTGCCAGCAGCTTACCCTCCTACGAGCAGTACTTC
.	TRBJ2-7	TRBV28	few	CASNGEDYEQYF	TGTGCCAGCAATGGGGAGGACTACGAGCAGTACTTC
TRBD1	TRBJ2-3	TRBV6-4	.	CASSDSNRGHQADTQYF	TGTGCCAGCAGTGACTCGAACAGGGGGCACCAGGCAGATACGCAGTATTTT
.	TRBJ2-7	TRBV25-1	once	CASSGRQTPTFSYEQYF	TGTGCCAGCAGTGGGAGACAGACGCCTACTTTCTCCTACGAGCAGTACTTC
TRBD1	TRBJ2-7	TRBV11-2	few	CASSLGTGTGFEQYF	TGTGCCAGCAGCTTAGGGACCGGGACAGGGTTCGAGCAGTACTTC
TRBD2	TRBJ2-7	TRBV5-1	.	CASSLGAGLAGGLTYEQYF	TGCGCCAGCAGCTTGGGGGCCGGACTAGCGGGAGGCCTAACCTACGAGCAGTACTTC
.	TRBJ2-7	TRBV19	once	CASSTQGRQSYEQYF	TGTGCCAGTAGTACCCAGGGGCGGCAGAGCTACGAGCAGTACTTC
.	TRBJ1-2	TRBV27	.	CASSAQGGYGYTF	TGTGCCAGCAGTGCTCAAGGGGGCTATGGCTACACCTTC
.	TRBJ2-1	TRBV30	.	CAWSVGGSSYNEQFF	TGTGCCTGGAGTGTTGGGGGGAGCTCCTACAATGAGCAGTTCTTC
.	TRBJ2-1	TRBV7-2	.	CASSPPGTPSPFF	TGTGCCAGCAGCCCACCCGGGACCCCAAGCCCGTTCTTC
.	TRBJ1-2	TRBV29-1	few	CSVDSYGYTF	TGCAGCGTGGACAGCTATGGCTACACCTTC
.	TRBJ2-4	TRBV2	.	CASSDLAKNIQYF	TGTGCCAGCAGTGATCTAGCCAAAAACATTCAGTACTTC
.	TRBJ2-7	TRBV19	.	CATLSLDSYEQYF	TGTGCCACCCTCAGCCTCGACTCCTACGAGCAGTACTTC
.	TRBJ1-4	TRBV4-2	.	CASSQGTATTNEKLFF	TGTGCCAGCAGCCAAGGAACGGCTACAACTAATGAAAAACTGTTTTTT
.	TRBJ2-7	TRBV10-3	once	CAIRDGSSYEQYF	TGTGCCATCAGGGACGGCAGCTCCTACGAGCAGTACTTC
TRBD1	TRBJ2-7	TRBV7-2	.	CASSGGDRPFEQYF	TGTGCCAGCAGCGGAGGGGACAGGCCCTTCGAGCAGTACTTC
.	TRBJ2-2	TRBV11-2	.	CASSRLERYTGELFF	TGTGCCAGCAGCAGACTCGAGAGGTACACCGGGGAGCTGTTTTTT
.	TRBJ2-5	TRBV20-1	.	CSARERETKYF	TGCAGTGCTAGAGAGCGTGAGACCAAGTACTTC
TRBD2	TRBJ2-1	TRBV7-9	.	CASSLPPRLAGLYNEQFF	TGTGCCAGCAGCTTACCCCCTAGACTAGCGGGACTCTACAATGAGCAGTTCTTC
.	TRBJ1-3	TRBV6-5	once	CASSSTGDSGNTIYF	TGTGCCAGCAGTTCCACGGGCGACTCTGGAAACACCATATATTTT
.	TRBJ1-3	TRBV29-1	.	CSVDRGAPASGNTIYF	TGCAGCGTTGACCGGGGGGCCCCCGCCTCTGGAAACACCATATATTTT
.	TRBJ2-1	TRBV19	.	CASSMGLAANEQFF	TGTGCCAGTAGTATGGGTCTAGCCGCAAATGAGCAGTTCTTC
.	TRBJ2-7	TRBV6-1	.	CASSVEISYEQYF	TGTGCCAGCAGCGTGGAGATCTCCTACGAGCAGTACTTC
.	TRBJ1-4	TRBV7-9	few	CAGAPTGEKLFF	TGTGCCGGCGCCCCAACGGGTGAAAAACTGTTTTTT
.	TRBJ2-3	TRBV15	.	CATSGEPGFDTQYF	TGTGCCACCAGCGGAGAACCGGGTTTTGATACGCAGTATTTT
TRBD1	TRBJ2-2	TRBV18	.	CASSLRGQGRGELFF	TGTGCCAGCTCACTAAGGGGACAGGGGCGAGGGGAGCTGTTTTTT